The clone carrying this TCR beta chain has a count of ten or more. This sample is part of a study of blood T cell repertoires in COVID-19. On the study more broadly: Whether acute or convalescent, the COVID-19 samples came from the United States, Italy and Spain. From T cells, B-cell-depleted T cells, or PBMCs came the material, which was cDNA or gDNA.

Seattle patients were enrolled while actively infected and followed longitudinally. As handled by the study authors: Amplification with reference gene primers provided the estimates of nucleated cell counts. Some clones are missing from TCRdb's copy, which holds only in-frame ones; the method was immunoSEQ multiplex PCR. The V and J calls and clone size are taken from that table; D and trimming were inferred from the DNA. The sample comprises about 200,000 clones, 79% of which are singletons, and over 5% rests with the top ten. The origin of this receptor is a woman in her thirties or forties with COVID-19, enrolled during active disease. Sequenced input: peripheral blood.

CDR3 nucleotide sequence: TGTGCCAGCAGTGAAGGTTTCAGTGGAGCAGAAAAACTGTTTTTT. Its translation is CASSEGFSGAEKLFF. The chain couples TRBV2 to TRBJ1-4; D unclear. The germline V and J ends were trimmed by 1 base and 8 bases, with 14 bases remaining between them. The CDR3 runs 15 residues. The germline gives CDR1 SNHLY, CDR2 FYNNEI.